The present entry profiles one T cell receptor (beta chain) with its context. What it binds is not known. TCRdb independently ran MiXCR on the RT-PCR reads; one entry per CDR3 protein. The sample lists hundreds of thousands of distinct CDR3 sequences, 18% seen once, with about a tenth in the top ten. This sample was taken from a study of response to subunit inactivated influenza vaccine. Notes on the study in general: Few new T cells, the authors suggested, are recruited by each seasonal influenza vaccination.

The ends lost 4 bases at V and 0 bases at J; junction bases unmatched: 12. Germline lookup yields CDR1 SGHRS and CDR2 YFSETQ. This CDR3 contains 17 residues. The rearrangement uses TRBV5-1 and TRBJ1-1, with 7 bases that match TRBD1. The TCR originated in a man in his fifties who received an inactivated influenza vaccine. Sequences were derived from PBMCs from blood, sampled more than 4 days after vaccination. CDR3 protein: CASSEGALIRVNTEAFF. The CDR3 DNA sequence: TGCGCCAGCAGCGAGGGGGCGCTTATACGGGTGAACACTGAAGCTTTCTTT.